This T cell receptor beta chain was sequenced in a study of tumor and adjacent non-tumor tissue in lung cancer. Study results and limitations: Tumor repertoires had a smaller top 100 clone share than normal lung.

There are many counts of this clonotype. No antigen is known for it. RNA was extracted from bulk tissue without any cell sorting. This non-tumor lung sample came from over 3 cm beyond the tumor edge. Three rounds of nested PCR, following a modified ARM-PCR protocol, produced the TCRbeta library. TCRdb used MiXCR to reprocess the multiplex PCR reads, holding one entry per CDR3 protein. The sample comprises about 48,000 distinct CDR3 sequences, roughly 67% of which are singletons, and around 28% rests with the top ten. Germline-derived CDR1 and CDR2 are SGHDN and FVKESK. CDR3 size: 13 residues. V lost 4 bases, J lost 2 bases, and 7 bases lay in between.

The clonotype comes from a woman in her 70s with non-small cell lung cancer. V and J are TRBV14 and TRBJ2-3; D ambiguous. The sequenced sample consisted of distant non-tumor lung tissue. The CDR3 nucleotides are TGTGCCAGCAGCCTCGCATACACAGATACGCAGTATTTT. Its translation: CASSLAYTDTQYF. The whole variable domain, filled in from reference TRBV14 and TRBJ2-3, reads EAGVTQFPSHSVIEKGQTVTLRCDPISGHDNLYWYRRVMGKEIKFLLHFVKESKQDESGMPNNRFLAERTGGTYSTLKVQPAELEDSGVYFCASSLAYTDTQYFGPGTRLTVL.